Sequencing of this TCR beta chain was carried out in a study of blood T cells in healthy people across ages. Study details: Template-switching capture recovered about one barcoded beta molecule per two T cells.

Per germline, CDR1 SQVTM and CDR2 ANQGSEA. Trimming pared 1 base from V and 10 bases from J, leaving 11 bases between. The CDR3 sequence is 12 residues long. Through a sample-barcoded 5' primer and a J-beta primer mix, a second PCR was run for roughly 7 to 12 cycles. TCRdb fed the 5' RACE reads into MiXCR, producing one record per CDR3 protein. The sample includes about 1,400,000 distinct CDR3 sequences, 45% to 70% seen only once; the top ten take over 6.5%. The chain links TRBV29-1 to TRBJ2-1, with no clear D. Sequencing used blood. The origin of this receptor is a man between 18 and 29 years old in good health. The CDR3 bases are TGCAGCGTTGAAGCTAGATATGGAGAGCAGTTCTTC. Protein: CSVEARYGEQFF.